The present T cell receptor beta chain was sequenced within a study of cytotoxic CD8 clonotypes in ibrutinib-treated CLL. The CDR3 runs to 15 residues. The germline CDR1 and CDR2 sequences are WSHSY and SAAADI. Between the trimmed V and J ends, which lost 6 bases and 3 bases, there was a span of 15 bases. Worth noting for this clone: Its cognate antigen is unknown.

Whole-study results and caveats: Investigators sampled sustained-remission and progressing patients at differing times.

Clones were sequenced by immunoSEQ multiplex PCR, and TCRdb holds only the in-frame ones, with some missing. The sample has 150,000 to 250,000 clones, about 72% seen once. The sequence derives from a human donor with chronic lymphocytic leukemia. The V call is TRBV10-2, the J call TRBJ2-1; D unclear. Sequences were derived from PBMCs, sampled after 24 months of ibrutinib treatment. The CDR3 nucleotides are TGCGCCAGCAGCACGAGTCTGGGGTTCTACAATGAGCAGTTCTTC. Translated: CASSTSLGFYNEQFF.